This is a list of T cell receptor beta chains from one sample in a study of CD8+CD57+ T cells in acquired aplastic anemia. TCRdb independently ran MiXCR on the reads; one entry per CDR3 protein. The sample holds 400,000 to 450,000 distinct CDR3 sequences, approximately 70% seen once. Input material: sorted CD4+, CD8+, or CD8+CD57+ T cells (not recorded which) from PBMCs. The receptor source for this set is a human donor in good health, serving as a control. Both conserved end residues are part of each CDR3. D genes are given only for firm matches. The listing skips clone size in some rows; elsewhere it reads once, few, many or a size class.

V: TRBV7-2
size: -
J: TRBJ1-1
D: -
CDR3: CASSLRGGAGTEPFF
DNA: TGTGCCAGCAGCTTGCGCGGGGGGGCAGGAACTGAACCATTCTTT

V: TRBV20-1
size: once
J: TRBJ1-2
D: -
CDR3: CSAHQTQAECGYTF
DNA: TGCAGTGCTCACCAGACACAAGCGGAATGTGGCTACACCTTC

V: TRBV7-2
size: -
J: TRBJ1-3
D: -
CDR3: CASRLDSREGGYTIYF
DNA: TGTGCCAGCAGGCTCGACAGCAGGGAGGGTGGCTACACCATATATTTT

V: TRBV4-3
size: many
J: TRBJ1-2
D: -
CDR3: CASSQSRGARYGYTF
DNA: TGCGCCAGCAGCCAGTCCCGGGGGGCCAGGTATGGCTACACCTTC

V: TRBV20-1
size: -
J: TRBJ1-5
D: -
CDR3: CSASRVNQPQHF
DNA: TGCAGTGCTAGTAGAGTCAATCAGCCCCAGCATTTT

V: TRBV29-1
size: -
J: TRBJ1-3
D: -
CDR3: CSAIRTKEIYF
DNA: TGCAGCGCTATACGGACTAAGGAAATATATTTT

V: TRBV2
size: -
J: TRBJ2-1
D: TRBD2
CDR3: CASSVEGAGAVVF
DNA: TGTGCCAGCAGTGTAGAAGGGGCGGGAGCAGTGGTCTTC

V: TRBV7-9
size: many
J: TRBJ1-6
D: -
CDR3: CASGLHGTDYSPLHF
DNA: TGTGCCAGCGGTCTCCACGGGACGGATTATTCACCCCTCCACTTT

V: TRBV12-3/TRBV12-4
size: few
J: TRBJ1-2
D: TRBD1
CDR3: CASTETGGNYGYTF
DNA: TGTGCCAGTACGGAAACAGGGGGAAACTATGGCTACACCTTC

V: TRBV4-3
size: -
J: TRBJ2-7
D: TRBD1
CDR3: CASSPGTGLSYEQYF
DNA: TGCGCCAGCAGCCCGGGGACAGGGCTCTCCTACGAGCAGTACTTC

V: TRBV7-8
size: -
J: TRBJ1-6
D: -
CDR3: CASSGTGGTSVPDHF
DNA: TGTGCCAGCAGCGGAACGGGGGGGACTAGCGTGCCCGATCACTTT

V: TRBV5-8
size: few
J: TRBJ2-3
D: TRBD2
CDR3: CASSLTGGADTQYF
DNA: TGTGCCAGCAGCTTAACTGGGGGGGCAGATACGCAGTATTTT

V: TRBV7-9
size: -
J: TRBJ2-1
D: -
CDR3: CASSQTIQGTNEQFF
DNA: TGCGCCAGCAGCCAGACAATACAGGGAACCAATGAGCAGTTCTTC

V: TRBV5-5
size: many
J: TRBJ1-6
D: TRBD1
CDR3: CASSSDRTPSSPLHF
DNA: TGTGCCAGCAGCTCGGACAGGACTCCTAGTTCACCCCTCCACTTT

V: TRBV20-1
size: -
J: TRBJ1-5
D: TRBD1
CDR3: CSATVTGGQRRQPQCF
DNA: TGCAGTGCTACAGTGACAGGGGGCCAACGCCGTCAGCCCCAGTGTTTT

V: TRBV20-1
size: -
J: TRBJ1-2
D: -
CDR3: CSADDRTNTGYTF
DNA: TGCAGTGCTGATGACAGAACCAACACCGGCTACACCTTC

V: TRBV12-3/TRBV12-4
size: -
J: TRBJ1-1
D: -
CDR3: CASSPTDLSEAFF
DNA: TGTGCCAGCAGCCCTACGGATCTGTCTGAAGCTTTCTTT

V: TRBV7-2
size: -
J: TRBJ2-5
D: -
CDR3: CASSSERQPQYF
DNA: TGTGCCAGCAGCAGCGAGAGGCAGCCCCAGTACTTC

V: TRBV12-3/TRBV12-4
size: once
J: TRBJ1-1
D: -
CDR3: CASSLKANTEAFF
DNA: TGTGCCAGCAGTTTAAAGGCAAACACTGAAGCTTTCTTT

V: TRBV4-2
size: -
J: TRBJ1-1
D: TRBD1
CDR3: CASSQEGIDRAHTEAFF
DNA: TGTGCCAGCAGCCAAGAGGGGATAGACAGGGCACACACTGAAGCTTTCTTT

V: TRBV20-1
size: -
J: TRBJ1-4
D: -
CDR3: CSASEGSEKLFF
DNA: TGCAGTGCTAGCGAGGGGAGTGAAAAACTGTTTTTT

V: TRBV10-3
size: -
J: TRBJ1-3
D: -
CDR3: CAISEGEGNTTYF
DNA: TGTGCCATCAGTGAGGGGGAGGGAAACACCACCTATTTT

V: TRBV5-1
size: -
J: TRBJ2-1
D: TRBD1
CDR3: CASSWTGMNTEQFF
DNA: TGCGCCAGCAGCTGGACAGGGATGAACACTGAGCAGTTCTTC

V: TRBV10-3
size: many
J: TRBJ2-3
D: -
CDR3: CAISETRAADTQYF
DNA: TGTGCCATCAGTGAGACTAGAGCCGCAGATACGCAGTATTTT

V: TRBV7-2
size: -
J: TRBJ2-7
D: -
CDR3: CASSPRPAIRYEQYF
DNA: TGTGCCAGCAGCCCTCGACCAGCGATCAGGTACGAGCAGTACTTC

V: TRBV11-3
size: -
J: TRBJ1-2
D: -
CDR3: CASSLGVSLHGYTF
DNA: TGTGCCAGCAGCTTAGGTGTCAGTCTCCATGGCTACACCTTC

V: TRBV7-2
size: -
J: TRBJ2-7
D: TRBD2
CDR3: CASSLGGRENHEQYF
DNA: TGTGCCAGCAGCCTAGGAGGGAGGGAGAACCACGAGCAGTACTTC

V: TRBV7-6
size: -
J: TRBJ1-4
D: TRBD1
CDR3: CASSLGQGGYEQYFF
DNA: TGTGCCAGCAGCTTAGGGCAGGGGGGGTACGAACAGTACTTTTTT

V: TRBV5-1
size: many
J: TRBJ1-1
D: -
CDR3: CASSTTRETEAFF
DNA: TGCGCCAGCAGCACCACCAGGGAGACTGAAGCTTTCTTT

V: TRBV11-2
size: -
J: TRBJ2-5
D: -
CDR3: CASSLGRGRSETQYF
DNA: TGTGCCAGCAGCCTGGGGCGGGGAAGATCAGAGACCCAGTACTTC

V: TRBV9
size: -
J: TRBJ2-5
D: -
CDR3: CASSEDSRFYTFGARGPSQETQYF
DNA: -

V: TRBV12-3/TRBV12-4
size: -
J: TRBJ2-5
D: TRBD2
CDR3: CASSVRLAGGQETQYF
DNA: TGCGCCAGCAGCGTCAGACTAGCGGGGGGGCAAGAGACCCAGTACTTC

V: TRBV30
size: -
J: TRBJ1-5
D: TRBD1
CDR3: CAWSVDREIQPQHF
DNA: TGTGCCTGGAGTGTCGACAGGGAAATTCAGCCCCAGCATTTT

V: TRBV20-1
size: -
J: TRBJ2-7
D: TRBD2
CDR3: CSARGSGVVGQYF
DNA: TGCAGTGCTAGGGGTAGCGGGGTTGTCGGGCAGTACTTC

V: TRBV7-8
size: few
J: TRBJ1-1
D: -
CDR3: CASSLGPGAQGLAFF
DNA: TGTGCCAGCAGCTTAGGTCCGGGGGCGCAGGGTCTAGCTTTCTTT

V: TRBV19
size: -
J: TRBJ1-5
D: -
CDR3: CACSIPGENQPQHF
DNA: TGTGCCTGTAGTATACCGGGTGAGAATCAGCCCCAGCATTTT

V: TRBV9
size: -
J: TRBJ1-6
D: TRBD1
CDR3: CASSVGQGGDTPPPLHF
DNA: TGTGCCAGCAGCGTAGGACAGGGCGGGGATACACCCCCACCCCTCCACTTT

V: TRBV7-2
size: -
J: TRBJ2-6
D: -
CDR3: CASRSDSSSGANVLTF
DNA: TGCGCCAGCAGATCGGATTCGAGCTCTGGGGCCAACGTCCTGACTTTC

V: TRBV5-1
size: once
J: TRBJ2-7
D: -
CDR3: CASSPVHANTYEQYF
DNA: TGCGCCAGCAGCCCCGTACATGCGAACACCTACGAGCAGTACTTC

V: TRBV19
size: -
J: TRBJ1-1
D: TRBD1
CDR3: CASNEGQGTEAFF
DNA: TGTGCCAGCAACGAGGGACAGGGCACTGAAGCTTTCTTT

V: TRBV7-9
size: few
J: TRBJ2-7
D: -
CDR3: CASSLVAKQYF
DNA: TGTGCCAGCAGCTTAGTTGCCAAGCAGTACTTC

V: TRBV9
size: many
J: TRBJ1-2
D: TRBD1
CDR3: CASRRQGAMGYTF
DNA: TGTGCCAGCAGGCGACAGGGGGCGATGGGCTACACCTTC

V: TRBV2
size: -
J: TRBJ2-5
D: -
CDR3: CASSGSTDKHYYF
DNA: TGTGCCAGCAGTGGGTCCACAGATAAGCACTATTACTTC

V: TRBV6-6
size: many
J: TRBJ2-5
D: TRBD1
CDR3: CASGTGGETQYF
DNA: TGTGCCAGCGGGACAGGAGGAGAGACCCAGTACTTC

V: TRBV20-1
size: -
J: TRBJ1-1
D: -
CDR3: CSAMRTGRTGLTEAFF
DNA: TGCAGTGCTATGAGGACGGGTAGAACAGGGTTAACTGAAGCTTTCTTT

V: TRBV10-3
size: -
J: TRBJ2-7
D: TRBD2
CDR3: CAIKGGGAHEQYF
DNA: TGTGCCATCAAAGGCGGGGGGGCCCACGAGCAGTACTTC

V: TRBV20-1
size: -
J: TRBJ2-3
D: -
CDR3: CTTDLNYGISTDTQYF
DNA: TGCACCACGGACCTTAACTATGGGATCAGCACAGATACGCAGTATTTT

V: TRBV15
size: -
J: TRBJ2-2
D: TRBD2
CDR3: CAISLTSGGLNTGELFF
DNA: TGTGCCATCAGCTTGACTAGCGGGGGCCTGAATACTGGGGAGCTGTTTTTT